The 18 T cell receptor beta chains below were found in one sample sequenced in a study of blood T cells in healthy people across ages. A sample-barcoded 5' primer and a J-beta primer mix were used in a second PCR of about 6 to 11 cycles. TCRdb re-derived calls from the 5' RACE reads in MiXCR, one entry per CDR3 protein. This repertoire shows over 950,000 distinct CDR3 sequences, more than 30% found once; its top ten account for over 10%. Sequencing input: blood. The receptors come from a man younger than 35 in good health.

The J gene is TRBJ1-6, the V gene TRBV9; D not certain. This CDR3 has 14 amino acids. CDR1 is SGDLS and CDR2 is YYNGEE in the germline V gene. The V and J ends lost 2 bases and 4 bases respectively, with 7 bases between them. In nucleotides, the CDR3 is TGTGCCAGCAGCGTGCGGTCATATAATTCACCCCTCCACTTT. Its translation is CASSVRSYNSPLHF.

The chain uses TRBV5-1 and TRBJ1-1, with D perhaps TRBD1 (5 bases). Germline V gene lookup returns CDR1 SGHRS and CDR2 YFSETQ. Trimming took off 4 bases at V and 0 bases at J, with 13 bases between the two ends. This CDR3 comprises 15 residues. This chain's CDR3 is CASSVAPGLNTEAFF. The CDR3 DNA sequence: TGCGCCAGCAGCGTGGCTCCGGGACTGAACACTGAAGCTTTCTTT. Full variable domain (rest looked up from reference TRBV5-1 and TRBJ1-1): KAGVTQTPRYLIKTRGQQVTLSCSPISGHRSVSWYQQTPGQGLQFLFEYFSETQRNKGNFPGRFSGRQFSNSRSEMNVSTLELGDSALYLCASSVAPGLNTEAFFGQGTRLTVV.

The chain carries TRBV29-1 and TRBJ2-7, with a tentative D call TRBD2 (5 bases). CDR3 length: 12 residues. V was trimmed by 4 bases and J by 3 bases, leaving 10 bases between them. Per the germline V gene, CDR1 is SQVTM and CDR2 is ANQGSEA. CDR3: CSVAPGNYEQYF. CDR3 bases: TGCAGCGTTGCCCCCGGGAACTACGAGCAGTACTTC.

The chain joins TRBV6-2 or TRBV6-3 to TRBJ1-2, with D maybe TRBD1 (5 bases). V was trimmed by 6 bases and J by 10 bases, leaving 12 bases between them. Germline CDR1 MNHEY, CDR2 SVGEGT. The CDR3 loop spans 11 amino acids. CDR3 coding DNA: TGTGCCAGCAGATACCCGGGGGTCTACACCTTC. Translated, it gives CASRYPGVYTF.

This chain uses TRBV29-1 with TRBJ1-1; D gene ambiguous. CDR1 and CDR2 from the germline V gene are SQVTM and ANQGSEA. The CDR3 totals 11 residues. V was trimmed by 6 bases and J by 4 bases, leaving 9 bases between them. The CDR3 nucleotides read TGCAGCGTCCTCATGATCACTGAAGCTTTCTTT. Amino acids: CSVLMITEAFF.

This clonotype was picked up a small number of times. The chain links TRBV7-3 to TRBJ2-1; D unclear. The CDR3 consists of 16 residues. V lost 5 bases and J lost 0, with 14 bases in between. Germline-derived CDR1 and CDR2 are SGHTA and FQGTGA. The CDR3 spells CASSGTPSISYNEQFF. The CDR3 region has the DNA TGTGCCAGCAGCGGTACACCTAGTATCTCCTACAATGAGCAGTTCTTC.

This sequence joins TRBV29-1 and TRBJ2-3; D is perhaps TRBD1 or TRBD2 (5 bases each). This CDR3 spans 13 amino acids. CDR1 SQVTM and CDR2 ANQGSEA come from the germline V gene. V lost 8 bases to trimming and J lost 2 bases, with 14 bases between them. The CDR3 bases are TGCAGCTCCGGGACCGTACCCACAGATACGCAGTATTTT. Amino acid sequence: CSSGTVPTDTQYF.

This clonotype came up a few times. The chain carries TRBV2 and TRBJ1-2; D possibly corresponds to TRBD1 (6 bases). This CDR3 region has 17 residues. Germline V gives CDR1 SNHLY, CDR2 FYNNEI. Trimming left V 7 bases short and J 4 bases short, with 25 bases between. The DNA for the CDR3 is TGTGCCAGCATAACCTCCGGGGGCATAATCCAGGGCTATGGCTACACCTTC. Amino acids: CASITSGGIIQGYGYTF.

The table lists this clonotype with a few counts. The chain couples TRBV4-3 to TRBJ1-4; D may be TRBD1 (5 bases). The CDR3 runs to 17 residues. CDR1 and CDR2 from the germline V gene are LGHNA and YSLEER. V gave up 4 bases and J gave up 8 bases, with 23 bases separating them. CDR3 bases: TGCGCCAGCAGCCCCTCCCGCAGGGCCATTACGGGAGAAAAACTGTTTTTT. It specifies CASSPSRRAITGEKLFF.

Notes on this clonotype: The junction and the germline gene differ at one end; a read error may be behind it. V gene TRBV7-2 combines with J gene TRBJ2-3; 7 bases fit TRBD1. CDR1 and CDR2 from the germline V gene are SGHTA and FQGNSA. This CDR3 has 15 amino acids. The CDR3 DNA is TGTGCCGGCAGCCCGGACAGGATTGCAACAGATACGCAGTATTTT. Protein sequence: CAGSPDRIATDTQYF.

Only a few counts were recorded for this clonotype. The rearrangement joins TRBV4-3 to TRBJ2-4; D uncertain. The V gene's germline CDR1 is LGHNA and CDR2 YSLEER. Trimming took 1 base from V and 0 from J, leaving 13 bases between them. The CDR3 extends over 17 amino acids. The CDR3 reads CASSQAPHRTAKNIQYF. The DNA of the CDR3 is TGCGCCAGCAGCCAAGCCCCCCACCGAACAGCCAAAAACATTCAGTACTTC.

The chain couples TRBV4-3 to TRBJ2-1; no clear D gene. Germline CDR1 reads LGHNA; CDR2 reads YSLEER. This CDR3 comprises 11 residues. V gave up 1 base and J gave up 9 bases, with 4 bases separating them. In nucleotides, the CDR3 is TGCGCCAGCAGCCAAGGAACTGAGCAGTTCTTC. Its translation is CASSQGTEQFF.

The chain has TRBV20-1 and TRBJ2-5; TRBD1 matches 7 bases. The CDR3 runs 13 residues. The V gene end was trimmed by 4 bases and the J gene end by 11 bases; junction bases not matched to a gene: 13. Germline CDR1 and CDR2: DFQATT and SNEGSKA (reference sequence). DNA of the CDR3: TGCAGTGCTATCGGGACAGCAAACAATGAGCAGTACTTC. It translates to CSAIGTANNEQYF.

The chain is built from TRBV3-1 and TRBJ2-5, with 9 positions matching TRBD2. J was trimmed by 5 bases and V by 5 bases; bases with no gene match: 9. CDR1 LGHDT and CDR2 YNNKEL come from the germline V gene (reference sequence). This CDR3 has 15 residues. The CDR3 loop reads CASSDLAGYRETQYF. The DNA for the CDR3 is TGTGCCAGCAGCGATCTAGCGGGGTATCGGGAGACCCAGTACTTC.

There are a few counts of this clonotype. The rearrangement joins TRBV9 to TRBJ1-2, with TRBD1 identical over 8 bases. Germline V CDR1 and CDR2: SGDLS, YYNGEE. This CDR3 contains 14 residues. V shed 0 bases and J 4 bases; nucleotides not matched to a gene: 2. The CDR3 nucleotides read TGTGCCAGCAGCGTAGAACAGGGGGGCTATGGCTACACCTTC. The encoded protein is CASSVEQGGYGYTF.

The rearrangement joins TRBV4-1 to TRBJ2-7; 7 nucleotides align to TRBD2. The V and J ends lost 8 bases and 12 bases, in that order; junction bases with no gene match: 16. This CDR3 has 13 residues. CDR1 is MGHRA and CDR2 is YSYEKL in the germline V gene. CDR3 DNA: TGCGCCAGCTCCCTATCCGAGACTAGCCCTGGGTACTTC. It specifies CASSLSETSPGYF.

Note on this clonotype: The junction departs from the called germline gene at one end, perhaps through a read error. The CDR3 spells CACRPQGATDTQYF. DNA of the CDR3: TGTGCCTGCAGACCCCAAGGGGCCACAGATACGCAGTATTTT. The chain has TRBV12-3 or TRBV12-4 and TRBJ2-3, with a possible D match to TRBD1 (5 bases). The CDR3 extends over 14 amino acids.

The V gene is TRBV28, the J gene TRBJ2-5; 12 bases agree with TRBD2. The CDR3 is 14 residues long. V shed 6 bases and J 11 bases; nucleotides not matched to a gene: 10. Germline V gives CDR1 MDHEN, CDR2 SYDVKM. This chain's CDR3 is CASSSSGGAREQYF. The CDR3 DNA reads TGTGCCAGCAGCTCTAGCGGGGGGGCCCGGGAGCAGTACTTC.